This TCR beta chain was retrieved from a study of cytomegalovirus exposure and HLA in healthy donors. CDR3 length: 13 amino acids. Germline V gene sequence: CDR1 MNHEY, CDR2 SVGAGI. The V gene lost 3 bases and the J gene lost 6 bases, with 9 bases spanning the gap. Vbeta (60) and Jbeta (13) primers were used in the PCR. Profiled with immunoSEQ multiplex PCR; TCRdb holds only in-frame clones, not every one. This sample has tens of thousands of clones, with around 80% found just once. The sequence was collected from a man in his forties in good health and CMV-seronegative. The chain couples TRBV6-5 to TRBJ2-1; D gene ambiguous. Sequences were obtained from PBMCs. Here the CDR3 DNA reads TGTGCCAGCAGTTATACAGTAATCAATGAGCAGTTCTTC. Protein product: CASSYTVINEQFF.